The 2 T cell receptor beta chains listed next were all sequenced from one sample in a study of regulatory T cells in long-lasting Graves disease. Investigators prepared the TCR beta libraries by applying iRepertoire HTBI primers and Arm-PCR of CDR3 regions. From the multiplex PCR reads, TCRdb called clonotypes with MiXCR, one entry per CDR3 protein. The sample includes hundreds of thousands of distinct CDR3 sequences, under 25% seen only once; the top ten take 6.5% to 8%. The time point: persistent/refractory GD, antithyroid drugs over 5 years with positive TRAb. Construction of the TCR library relied on RNA isolated from PBMCs. The source was peripheral blood mononuclear cells (PBMCs), collected when the disease was refractory, from a patient treated with antithyroid drugs. These receptors came from a female donor with Graves disease.

In this sample, this clonotype turned up a few times. The chain joins TRBV5-1 to TRBJ2-5, with TRBD2 identical over 10 bases. The CDR3 is 14 residues long. Germline values: CDR1 SGHRS, CDR2 YFSETQ. V lost 2 bases and J lost 5; bases outside the gene matches: 3. The chain's CDR3 is CASSFKGLAETQYF. The CDR3 DNA sequence: TGCGCCAGCAGCTTTAAGGGACTAGCGGAGACCCAGTACTTC.

As concerns this clonotype: A read error is possible here, since a much larger clone lies one base away. CDR3 nucleotide sequence: TGTGCCAGCGGCCAAGAGATGAGCACTGAAGCTTTCTTT. As protein: CASGQEMSTEAFF. The genes are TRBV2 and TRBJ1-1; D gene unclear. Germline loops: CDR1 SNHLY, CDR2 FYNNEI. The V and J ends lost 8 bases and 4 bases respectively, with 14 bases between them. CDR3 length: 13 residues. Combining the CDR3 with reference TRBV2 and TRBJ1-1 gives the whole variable domain EPEVTQTPSHQVTQMGQEVILRCVPISNHLYFYWYRQILGQKVEFLVSFYNNEISEKSEIFDDQFSVERPDGSNFTLKIRSTKLEDSAMYFCASGQEMSTEAFFGQGTRLTVV.